The clone carrying this TCR beta chain occurred once. This entry belongs to a study of blood T cell repertoires in COVID-19. The wider study: Some COVID-19 samples were acute and others convalescent; all came from the United States, Italy and Spain. The cDNA or gDNA used as material had been derived from T cells, B-cell-depleted T cells, or PBMCs.

The CDR3 loop spans 11 amino acids. In germline, CDR1 is SGHTS, CDR2 YDEGEE. Trimming took 0 bases from V and 12 from J, leaving 10 bases between them. Study members were between roughly 18 and 100 years old and lived in approximately 25 US regions. As processed by the authors: Estimation of nucleated cell counts was performed using reference gene primer amplification. Some clones are missing from TCRdb's copy, which holds only in-frame ones; the method was immunoSEQ multiplex PCR. V and J calls and clone size are copied from that table; D and trimming were computed from the DNA. Found here are 350,000 to 450,000 clones, around 86% of them singletons; the top ten hold about 4.8%.

This chain joins TRBV5-8 and TRBJ2-7; the D gene is possibly TRBD2 (5 bases). The sample taken for sequencing was PBMCs or T cells enriched from blood (not recorded which). The clonotype originates from a woman between 50 and 59 years old who had recovered from COVID-19. CDR3: CASSLARVRYF. CDR3 nucleotides: TGTGCCAGCAGCTTGGCGAGGGTTCGGTACTTC.